The 31 T cell receptor beta chains in this list originate from one sample, sequenced in a study of T cell repertoires in MIS-A myocarditis. Some clones are missing from TCRdb's copy, which holds only in-frame ones; the method was immunoSEQ multiplex PCR. The data show 7,000 or so clones, just under 80% seen once. The specimen was right inferior lung lobe tissue obtained at autopsy. Source of these receptors: a man aged 18 to 29 with fulminant myocarditis from multisystem inflammatory syndrome in adults (MIS-A) after COVID-19.

A remark on this clone: One junction end disagrees with the germline gene, perhaps due to a read error. The rearrangement joins TRBV10-3 to TRBJ2-7; possibly TRBD1 or TRBD2 for D (5 bases each). The CDR3 runs to 13 residues. CDR1 is ENHRY and CDR2 is SYGVKD in the germline V gene. CDR3 nucleotide sequence: TGTGCCTTCAGCTCCGGGACCTACTACGAGCAGTACTTC. Its protein product is CAFSSGTYYEQYF.

The V and J genes are TRBV20-1 and TRBJ1-2; the D is unclear. Germline CDR1 is DFQATT and CDR2 is SNEGSKA (reference sequence). Between the trimmed V and J ends, which lost 3 bases and 1 base, there was a span of 9 bases. This CDR3 region has 13 residues. CDR3 region: CSASRSSNYGYTF. CDR3 DNA sequence: TGCAGTGCTAGTCGCAGCAGTAACTATGGCTACACCTTC.

The chain combines TRBV5-4 with TRBJ2-2; weak D call: TRBD1 (6 bases). The CDR3 totals 15 residues. CDR1 is SGHNT, CDR2 YYREEE, per germline (reference sequence). With 4 bases removed from V and 4 bases from J, the gap between germline ends came to 14 bases. CDR3 loop: CASSPTTGFTGELFF. CDR3 bases: TGTGCCAGCAGCCCTACCACAGGGTTCACCGGGGAGCTGTTTTTT.

The rearrangement uses TRBV15 and TRBJ2-7; D is undetermined. The V and J ends lost 0 bases and 0 bases respectively, with 12 bases between them. The CDR3 has 16 residues. Germline V gene data show CDR1 as LNHNV and CDR2 as YYDKDF (reference sequence). The CDR3 loop is CATSRDRTVSSYEQYF. CDR3 nucleotide sequence: TGTGCCACCAGCAGAGATCGAACTGTTAGCTCCTACGAGCAGTACTTC.

Only a few counts were recorded for this clone. V is TRBV5-4 and J is TRBJ1-2; tentatively, D is TRBD1 (6 bases). CDR1 and CDR2 (germline): SGHNT, YYREEE (reference sequence). The CDR3 has 13 residues. The V and J ends lost 4 bases and 2 bases respectively, with 9 bases between them. CDR3 bases: TGTGCCAGCAGCCCCGACAGGAACTATGGCTACACCTTC. It encodes CASSPDRNYGYTF.

In its sample, this clone was seen once. V is TRBV6-2 or TRBV6-3 and J is TRBJ1-1, with 9 bases fitting TRBD1. Losses at the gene ends were 6 bases for V and 5 bases for J; bases not matched to a gene: 7. The CDR3 has 14 amino acids. Germline-derived CDR1 and CDR2 are MNHEY and SVGEGT. DNA of the CDR3: TGTGCCAGCAGCCCAACACAGGGGGCAACTGAAGCTTTCTTT. This translates into CASSPTQGATEAFF.

J is TRBJ1-4 and V is TRBV7-2; the D is unclear. Trimming took 5 bases from V and 2 from J, leaving 15 bases between them. This CDR3 has 16 residues. Germline CDR1 is SGHTA and CDR2 is FQGNSA. Here the CDR3 reads CASSPTLRRTNEKLFF. The CDR3 DNA follows: TGTGCCAGCAGCCCAACCCTCCGACGGACTAATGAAAAACTGTTTTTT.

In its sample, this clone was seen once. Within the sample, other DNA sequences also encode this same CDR3. The V call is TRBV6-1, the J call TRBJ2-1; no firm D call. Germline loops: CDR1 MNHNS, CDR2 SASEGT. Trimming removed 2 bases at V and 0 bases at J, with 17 bases between. The CDR3 covers 18 residues. CDR3 DNA: TGTGCCAGCAGTGAATTTGTGTCTATGGGGTACTCCTACAATGAGCAGTTCTTC. Translated, it gives CASSEFVSMGYSYNEQFF.

The genes are TRBV5-8 and TRBJ1-5; a possible D gene is TRBD1 (5 bases). Germline V CDR1 and CDR2: SGHTS, YDEGEE. This CDR3 is 15 amino acids long. Trimming took 1 base from V and 6 from J, leaving 14 bases between them. DNA of the CDR3: TGTGCCAGCAGCTTGTGGGTGGGGGGTAGTCAGCCCCAGCATTTT. It encodes CASSLWVGGSQPQHF.

The CDR3 nucleotides read TGTGCCAGCAGCTTAGGGACTGGCGGGGTCAACTCCTACGAGCAGTACTTC. Its protein is CASSLGTGGVNSYEQYF. The gene calls are TRBV11-2 and TRBJ2-7, with a possible D match to TRBD2 (6 bases). Between the trimmed V and J ends, which lost 1 base and 0 bases, there was a span of 16 bases. The CDR3 covers 17 residues. The germline V gene encodes CDR1 SGHAT and CDR2 FQNNGV.

The V call is TRBV19, the J call TRBJ1-2; D remains unclear. V dropped 7 bases and J dropped 2 bases, with 20 bases sitting between them. Germline V gene lookup returns CDR1 LNHDA and CDR2 SQIVND (reference sequence). The CDR3 has 16 amino acids. Here the CDR3 DNA reads TGTGCCAGTAAGCCTCTAAAGGCAGGTGTCAACTATGGCTACACCTTC. As protein: CASKPLKAGVNYGYTF. The full variable domain, in which reference TRBV19 and TRBJ1-2 provide the parts outside the CDR3, is DGGITQSPKYLFRKEGQNVTLSCEQNLNHDAMYWYRQDPGQGLRLIYYSQIVNDFQKGDIAEGYSVSREKKESFPLTVTSAQKNPTAFYLCASKPLKAGVNYGYTFGSGTRLTVV.

A single count supports this clone. The chain uses TRBV6-5 and TRBJ2-7, with D perhaps matching TRBD2 (5 bases). V lost 6 bases and J 4 bases, leaving 7 bases between the germline ends. The CDR3 loop spans 11 amino acids. Germline V gene data show CDR1 as MNHEY and CDR2 as SVGAGI. CDR3 sequence reads: CASSRGYEQYF. Written as DNA, the CDR3 is TGTGCCAGCAGCCGGGGTTACGAGCAGTACTTC.

The V call is TRBV6-1, the J call TRBJ1-2; tentatively, D is TRBD1 (6 bases). The germline V and J ends were trimmed by 0 bases and 4 bases, with 15 bases remaining between them. The CDR3 is 16 amino acids. From germline, CDR1 is MNHNS and CDR2 SASEGT. The CDR3 sequence: CASSEASVQGGYGYTF. The CDR3 DNA reads as TGTGCCAGCAGTGAAGCGTCGGTACAGGGAGGCTATGGCTACACCTTC.

The rearrangement links TRBV2 to TRBJ2-1; tentatively, D is TRBD1 (6 bases). This CDR3 contains 14 residues. V was clipped by 0 bases and J by 16 bases, with 19 bases between them. Germline-derived CDR1 and CDR2 are SNHLY and FYNNEI. The DNA of the CDR3 is TGTGCCAGCAGTGAAGCCTACAGGGAACAGGGTCATTTCTTC. It yields the protein CASSEAYREQGHFF.

This chain links TRBV19 with TRBJ1-3; D is perhaps TRBD1 (6 bases). CDR1 is LNHDA and CDR2 is SQIVND in the germline V gene (reference sequence). The CDR3 totals 15 residues. The CDR3 spells CATKGGASSGNTIYF. CDR3 bases: TGTGCTACGAAGGGGGGCGCCTCCTCTGGAAACACCATATATTTT.

The rearrangement links TRBV5-8 to TRBJ2-3; possibly TRBD1 for D (5 bases). There are 13 residues in the CDR3. Per the germline V gene, CDR1 is SGHTS and CDR2 is YDEGEE. V lost 7 bases to trimming and J lost 4 bases, with 13 bases between them. The DNA for the CDR3 is TGTGCCAGCGGGCTAAGGGGCCCAGATACGCAGTATTTT. Protein: CASGLRGPDTQYF.

The gene calls are TRBV11-2 and TRBJ1-4, with 7 bases that match TRBD1. Germline V gives CDR1 SGHAT, CDR2 FQNNGV. The CDR3 spans 16 residues. Trimming took 6 bases from V and 0 from J; bases not matched to a gene: 7. CDR3 sequence: CASSPGQYATNEKLFF. The CDR3 coding sequence is TGTGCCAGCAGTCCGGGACAGTATGCAACTAATGAAAAACTGTTTTTT.

This clone was recorded once. The chain carries TRBV10-3 and TRBJ2-7; D not certain. V lost 2 bases to trimming and J lost 7 bases, with 12 bases between them. The CDR3 consists of 13 residues. Germline CDR1 is ENHRY and CDR2 is SYGVKD. The chain's CDR3 is CAISEGIPGEQYF. The DNA for the CDR3 is TGTGCCATCAGTGAGGGTATCCCCGGGGAGCAGTACTTC.

The rearrangement links TRBV29-1 to TRBJ2-1; D unclear. CDR1 and CDR2 (germline): SQVTM, ANQGSEA. Trimming left V 4 bases short and J 7 bases short, with 8 bases between. CDR3 length: 11 amino acids. CDR3: CSVAVENEQFF. CDR3 nucleotides: TGCAGCGTTGCAGTGGAGAATGAGCAGTTCTTC.

V and J are TRBV4-2 and TRBJ2-2, with 10 bases identical to TRBD2. Trimming cost V 6 bases and J 3 bases; bases outside gene matches: 4. The CDR3 extends over 15 amino acids. Germline V lookup: CDR1 LGHNA, CDR2 YNFKEQ. The CDR3 sequence is CASRGSGGDTGELFF. As DNA, the CDR3 is TGTGCCAGCAGGGGGAGCGGGGGGGACACCGGGGAGCTGTTTTTT.

This sequence joins TRBV10-3 and TRBJ1-3, with D possibly matching TRBD1 (5 bases). Germline CDR1 reads ENHRY; CDR2 reads SYGVKD. Between the trimmed V and J ends, which lost 9 bases and 2 bases, there was a span of 17 bases. The CDR3 has 15 residues. The CDR3 nucleotides read TGTGCCATTCGGCTTGGGGGGGGACCTGGAAACACCATATATTTT. Translating it yields CAIRLGGGPGNTIYF.

The V gene is TRBV29-1, the J gene TRBJ1-4, with 10 bases lining up with TRBD1. The ends lost 5 bases at V and 7 bases at J; junction bases unmatched: 4. Per germline, CDR1 SQVTM and CDR2 ANQGSEA. The CDR3 length is 13 residues. The CDR3 sequence: CSVRTGGREKLFF. The CDR3 DNA reads as TGCAGCGTTCGGACAGGGGGGCGTGAAAAACTGTTTTTT.

This clone was seen more than once but under ten times. Other nucleotide sequences in the sample specify the same CDR3. The genes are TRBV6-1 and TRBJ2-3, with D possibly called TRBD1 or TRBD2 (5 bases each). The CDR3 is 14 residues long. Trimming stripped 3 bases from V and 2 bases from J, with 9 bases between. Germline V gene lookup returns CDR1 MNHNS and CDR2 SASEGT. DNA for the CDR3: TGTGCCAGCAGTGACCGGGGCCCCACAGATACGCAGTATTTT. Protein product: CASSDRGPTDTQYF.

V is TRBV10-1 and J is TRBJ1-5; 8 bases match TRBD1. The CDR3 contains 14 residues. CDR1 is WNHNN, CDR2 SYGVQD, per germline (reference sequence). Trimming took 6 bases from V and 3 from J; bases not matched to a gene: 4. CDR3 DNA: TGCGCCAGCAGCAGGGGGCGCGACAATCAGCCCCAGCATTTT. Translated, it gives CASSRGRDNQPQHF.

This clone is labeled as hyperexpanded. The chain links TRBV4-1 to TRBJ2-7; 9 bases line up with TRBD2. This CDR3 is 16 amino acids long. V lost 0 bases and J lost 7; bases outside the gene matches: 10. Germline lookup yields CDR1 MGHRA and CDR2 YSYEKL. The chain's CDR3 is CASSQDRAGGLGEQYF. CDR3 nucleotides: TGCGCCAGCAGCCAAGATAGAGCGGGGGGACTAGGAGAGCAGTACTTC.

Regarding this clone: Within the sample, other DNA sequences also encode this same CDR3. This chain joins TRBV5-1 and TRBJ1-1; D call uncertain. Germline V gene data show CDR1 as SGHRS and CDR2 as YFSETQ. This CDR3 region has 13 residues. The ends were cut back, 0 bases at V and 4 bases at J, with 7 bases in the middle. The CDR3 region has the DNA TGCGCCAGCAGCTTGGGAGGTGGCACTGAAGCTTTCTTT. Amino acids: CASSLGGGTEAFF.

The J gene is TRBJ1-1, the V gene TRBV7-3; possibly TRBD1 for D (5 bases). Trimming took 5 bases from V and 1 from J, leaving 14 bases between them. This CDR3 is built from 15 residues. The V gene's germline CDR1 is SGHTA and CDR2 FQGTGA. The CDR3: CASSATDSGNTEAFF. The CDR3 DNA sequence: TGTGCCAGCAGCGCGACAGACAGTGGGAACACTGAAGCTTTCTTT.

J is TRBJ1-3 and V is TRBV5-5; D unclear. Germline CDR1 SGHKS, CDR2 YYEKEE (reference sequence). This CDR3 spans 14 amino acids. Trimming removed 1 base at V and 5 bases at J, with 10 bases between. Written as DNA, the CDR3 is TGTGCCAGCAGCTTGTCTACGGGGAGAAACACCATATATTTT. This sequence encodes CASSLSTGRNTIYF. Supplemented by reference TRBV5-5 and TRBJ1-3, the full variable domain reads DAGVTQSPTHLIKTRGQQVTLRCSPISGHKSVSWYQQVLGQGPQFIFQYYEKEERGRGNFPDRFSARQFPNYSSELNVNALLLGDSALYLCASSLSTGRNTIYFGEGSWLTVV.

V usage is TRBV6-2 or TRBV6-3 and J usage is TRBJ2-7; TRBD1 is a possible D gene (7 bases). The CDR3 runs 14 residues. Trimming removed 6 bases at V and 5 bases at J, with 17 bases between. The germline V gene encodes CDR1 MNHEY and CDR2 SVGEGT. CDR3: CASSGSGGGHEQYF. Written as DNA, the CDR3 is TGTGCCAGCAGCGGCTCCGGAGGGGGCCACGAGCAGTACTTC.

The chain recombines TRBV10-3 with TRBJ2-3; 10 bases are a match to TRBD2. V shed 11 bases, J shed 3 bases, and the junction held 5 bases outside the gene matches. Germline CDR1 ENHRY, CDR2 SYGVKD. The CDR3 is 13 amino acids. CDR3 loop: CAGSAGGTDTQYF. CDR3 coding DNA: TGTGCCGGGTCAGCGGGGGGGACAGATACGCAGTATTTT.

This chain uses TRBV6-5 with TRBJ2-1; 10 positions agree with TRBD1. Trimming took 6 bases from V and 8 from J; bases not matched to a gene: 7. From germline, CDR1 is MNHEY and CDR2 SVGAGI. This CDR3 region has 14 residues. CDR3 sequence (DNA): TGTGCCAGCAGACCGGGACAGGGGAGAGATGAGCAGTTCTTC. Translating it yields CASRPGQGRDEQFF.